These 2 T cell receptor beta chains were sequenced from one sample in a study of control samples from healthy donors and cancer patients. The protocol was immunoSEQ multiplex PCR, while the TCRdb copy is restricted to in-frame clones and leaves out a portion. This table holds about 44,000 clones, 70% to 90% found once. The sequenced sample was PBMCs. Receptors were obtained from a woman aged 55-70 years with lung cancer.

This chain joins TRBV6-5 and TRBJ2-3; TRBD2 aligns across 7 bases. The V gene's germline CDR1 is MNHEY and CDR2 SVGAGI. CDR3 size: 14 residues. V gave up 7 bases and J gave up 7 bases; unmatched junction bases: 11. The CDR3 DNA follows: TGTGCCAGCATGAGCGGGACCCTGACACATACGCAGTATTTT. Residues: CASMSGTLTHTQYF.

The chain employs TRBV11-2 and TRBJ1-2; no definite D call. CDR1 is SGHAT and CDR2 is FQNNGV in the germline V gene. V shed 5 bases and J shed 6 bases, with 13 bases lying between them. The CDR3 length is 13 residues. CDR3: CASSPRNRDGYTF. The CDR3, as DNA: TGTGCCAGCAGCCCCCGGAACAGAGATGGCTACACCTTC.